This is a list of T cell receptor beta chains from one sample in a study of cytomegalovirus exposure and HLA in healthy donors. Data came from immunoSEQ multiplex PCR; TCRdb stores just in-frame clones and leaves some out. The table records 170,000 or so clones, over 70% of them present only once. Source material: PBMCs. Source of these receptors: a woman aged 25 to 45 in good health and CMV-seropositive. Each CDR3 is given with its conserved first and last residue. The D gene is left open where the match is weak.

J | V | D | CDR3
TRBJ2-7 | TRBV7-2 | NA | CASSPGTRNEQYF
TRBJ1-4 | TRBV6-1 | TRBD1 | CASSELAGGEKLFF
TRBJ2-7 | TRBV6-6 | NA | CASSYSGEGGEQYF
TRBJ2-5 | TRBV29-1 | TRBD2 | CSVDWREGPETQYF
TRBJ2-7 | TRBV28 | NA | CASRMALGPSYEQYF
TRBJ2-5 | TRBV5-4 | TRBD2 | CASRSTSGSHQETQYF
TRBJ2-5 | TRBV6-1 | NA | CASSETRASRKETQYF
TRBJ2-6 | TRBV10-3 | TRBD1 | CAISGDRTLSGANVLTF
TRBJ2-1 | TRBV4-2 | TRBD2 | CASSPGREGVNEQFF
TRBJ1-2 | TRBV6-6 | TRBD1 | CASSQGAGDYGYTF
TRBJ2-3 | TRBV27 | NA | CASSRAEGLTDTQYF
TRBJ2-6 | TRBV9 | NA | CASSALPANVLTF
TRBJ2-1 | TRBV9 | TRBD1 | CASSVLGGTGGYNEQFF
TRBJ2-7 | TRBV5-6 | TRBD1 | CASSWTGTGENEQYF
TRBJ2-3 | TRBV5-1 | NA | CASSFEVTDTQYF
TRBJ2-5 | TRBV6-5 | NA | CASSYGRGETQYF
TRBJ1-5 | TRBV29-1 | NA | CSALGTEGEPQHF
TRBJ1-2 | TRBV19 | TRBD1 | CASSIADLGTGATYGYTF
TRBJ2-7 | TRBV7-2 | NA | CASSLAGTPHEQYF
TRBJ1-3 | TRBV28 | TRBD1 | CASSTGQPGNTIYF
TRBJ1-2 | TRBV30 | NA | CAWSVNTYGYTF
TRBJ2-7 | TRBV9 | TRBD2 | CASSPVLAGGSEQYF
TRBJ2-7 | TRBV11-2 | TRBD1 | CASSLGGLGTVSYEQYF
TRBJ2-7 | TRBV28 | TRBD1 | CASYGDRERDEQYF
TRBJ1-4 | TRBV15 | NA | CATSGGGSTNEKLFF